This record concerns one T cell receptor (beta chain) sequence. The data originate from a study of blood T cell repertoires in COVID-19. The trim removed 4 bases at V and 1 base at J, leaving 5 bases unmatched. The CDR3 is 16 residues long. Per germline, CDR1 SGHTA and CDR2 FQGTGA. The protocol was immunoSEQ multiplex PCR, while the TCRdb copy is restricted to in-frame clones and leaves out a portion. The sample records roughly 150,000 clones, 85% to 90% being singletons. The sample taken for sequencing was peripheral blood. This TCR was recovered from a woman in her 40s with acute or convalescent COVID-19. This chain links TRBV7-3 with TRBJ2-5, with TRBD2 matching 11 bases. The CDR3 loop is CASSSSGLAGQETQYF. CDR3 nucleotide sequence: TGTGCCAGCAGCTCATCTGGACTAGCGGGCCAAGAGACCCAGTACTTC.